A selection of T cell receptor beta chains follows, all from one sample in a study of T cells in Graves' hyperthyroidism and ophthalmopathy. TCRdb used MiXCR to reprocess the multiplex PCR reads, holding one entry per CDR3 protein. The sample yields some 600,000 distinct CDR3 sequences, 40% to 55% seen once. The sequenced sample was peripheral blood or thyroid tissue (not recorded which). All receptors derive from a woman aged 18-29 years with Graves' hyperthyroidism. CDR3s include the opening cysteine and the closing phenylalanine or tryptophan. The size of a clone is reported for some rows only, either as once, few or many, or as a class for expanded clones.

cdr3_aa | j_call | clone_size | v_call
CSVEDNEGEDTEAFF | TRBJ1-1 | many | TRBV29-1
CATSDPGTGAREKLFF | TRBJ1-4 | NA | TRBV24-1
CASSDPGQGGNEQFF | TRBJ2-1 | once | TRBV2
CASSAYYEQYF | TRBJ2-7 | many | TRBV25-1
CATSRPGQGASLNYGYTF | TRBJ1-2 | many | TRBV15
CASSEVAGGIDTQYF | TRBJ2-3 | once | TRBV2
CSAREGNTHQPQHF | TRBJ1-5 | NA | TRBV20-1
CASSPDRLSGANVLTF | TRBJ2-6 | NA | TRBV19
CATSSAAFQETQYF | TRBJ2-5 | many | TRBV24-1
CSAVLAGNYGYTF | TRBJ1-2 | many | TRBV29-1
CASLGDTSYGYTF | TRBJ1-2 | NA | TRBV2
CASSLVAGSLYEQYF | NA | NA | TRBV7-9
CATSDRPGLAGGGGELFF | TRBJ2-2 | few | TRBV24-1
CSLEVNTGELFF | TRBJ2-2 | NA | TRBV29-1
CASSPRDRDYEQYF | TRBJ2-7 | many | TRBV7-6
CASSVEGGRNTGELFF | TRBJ2-2 | NA | TRBV9
CSVSGGVEQYF | TRBJ2-7 | NA | TRBV29-1
CGGLTGRDEKLFF | TRBJ1-4 | NA | TRBV29-1
CASSQGGGEETQYF | TRBJ2-5 | NA | TRBV2
CSAISGSYEQYF | TRBJ2-7 | NA | TRBV25-1
CASSYQGLRNTEAFF | TRBJ1-1 | NA | TRBV7-3
CSAAWEFGYEQYF | TRBJ2-7 | few | TRBV20-1
CSGEGPETQYF | TRBJ2-5 | once | TRBV29-1
CASSVEKRGTEAFF | TRBJ1-1 | NA | TRBV9
CASSHSQGSQPQHF | TRBJ1-5 | NA | TRBV24-1
CASSEASGSRETQYF | TRBJ2-5 | few | TRBV6-1
CASRTQGVEEKLFF | TRBJ1-4 | few | TRBV13
CASTRRSFGVGNNQPQHF | TRBJ1-5 | NA | TRBV19
CASSPSVRPRDTQYF | TRBJ2-3 | NA | TRBV7-6
CASSRDATNEKLFF | TRBJ1-4 | NA | TRBV7-2
CASKSGTGHSPLHF | TRBJ1-6 | few | TRBV12-3/TRBV12-4
CASSIFTSNEQYF | TRBJ2-7 | few | TRBV19
CSVVGGGAGANVLTF | TRBJ2-6 | NA | TRBV29-1
CASSERDRAQNSPLHF | TRBJ1-6 | NA | TRBV25-1